The entry below gives a single T cell receptor (beta chain) sequence along with its context. Antigen: not known. The data were taken from a study of shared clonotypes between healthy human individuals. Study-wide results and caveats: Naive subsets usually exceeded memory subsets in estimated richness.

TCRdb's copy holds only in-frame clones and misses some; the assay was immunoSEQ multiplex PCR. The table has some 2,100,000 clones, approximately 94% seen once. The CDR3 has 14 amino acids. With 7 bases clipped from V and 6 bases from J, the junction kept 10 bases outside the gene matches. The V gene's germline CDR1 is SNHLY and CDR2 FYNNEI. Source material: naive CD4+ T cells sorted from blood. Stated subset: CD45RA+ positively selected. The gene calls are TRBV2 and TRBJ2-7, with TRBD2 matching over 9 bases. This TCR was sampled from a man younger than 35 in good health. CDR3 in amino acids: CASMRLAGAPEQYF. The CDR3 bases are TGTGCCAGCATGAGGTTAGCGGGGGCCCCCGAGCAGTACTTC. The variable domain in full, completed from reference TRBV2 and TRBJ2-7, reads EPEVTQTPSHQVTQMGQEVILRCVPISNHLYFYWYRQILGQKVEFLVSFYNNEISEKSEIFDDQFSVERPDGSNFTLKIRSTKLEDSAMYFCASMRLAGAPEQYFGPGTRLTVT.